This entry lists 8 T cell receptor beta chains sequenced from one sample in a study of blood T cell repertoires in COVID-19. The protocol was immunoSEQ multiplex PCR, while the TCRdb copy is restricted to in-frame clones and leaves out a portion. The repertoire includes about 360,000 clones, roughly 80% of them detected once, and about 1% sits in the top ten. The material sequenced was peripheral blood. The receptor source for this set is a human donor with acute or convalescent COVID-19. The donor label of this sample is uncertain.

V usage is TRBV7-6 and J usage is TRBJ2-3; D gene ambiguous. Germline CDR1 SGHVS, CDR2 FNYEAQ. This CDR3 is built from 15 residues. V dropped 1 base and J dropped 4 bases, with 12 bases sitting between them. This CDR3 reads CASSLESLSADTQYF. The CDR3 coding sequence is TGTGCCAGCAGCTTAGAGAGTTTGTCCGCAGATACGCAGTATTTT.

The chain uses TRBV30 and TRBJ2-7; D unclear. Germline loops: CDR1 GTSNPN, CDR2 SVGIG (reference sequence). CDR3 length: 13 residues. Trimming stripped 0 bases from V and 6 bases from J, with 12 bases between. This CDR3 reads CAWSVTAGIEQYF. The CDR3, as DNA: TGTGCCTGGAGTGTAACGGCAGGCATCGAGCAGTACTTC.

This clone occurred once. V and J are TRBV20-1 and TRBJ2-1, with a possible D match to TRBD2 (5 bases). V lost 1 base, J lost 15 bases, and 13 bases lay in between. Per the germline V gene, CDR1 is DFQATT and CDR2 is SNEGSKA (reference sequence). The CDR3 loop spans 11 amino acids. CDR3 sequence (DNA): TGCAGTGCTAGAGGGGCGGGCAGTCGGTTCTTC. Translating it yields CSARGAGSRFF.

As concerns this clone: This CDR3 is also generated by other DNA sequences in the sample. This sequence joins TRBV18 and TRBJ1-2, with TRBD1 identical over 7 bases. CDR1 and CDR2 from the germline V gene are KGHSH and LQKENI. With 2 bases clipped from V and 3 bases from J, the junction kept 0 bases outside the gene matches. The CDR3 runs 13 residues. The DNA of the CDR3 is TGTGCCAGCTCACCAGGACAGGACTATGGCTACACCTTC. Translating gives CASSPGQDYGYTF.

The chain links TRBV19 to TRBJ2-1; 9 bases match TRBD2. Germline values: CDR1 LNHDA, CDR2 SQIVND (reference sequence). V shed 5 bases and J 9 bases; nucleotides not matched to a gene: 8. The CDR3 spans 14 residues. The CDR3 bases are TGTGCCAGTAGTTTCTCCCGAGCGGGAGGTGAGCAGTTCTTC. Amino acid sequence: CASSFSRAGGEQFF.

This sequence joins TRBV9 and TRBJ2-1; D possibly corresponds to TRBD1 (6 bases). Trimming left V 1 base short and J 2 bases short, with 10 bases between. This CDR3 has 15 amino acids. Germline CDR1 reads SGDLS; CDR2 reads YYNGEE. The CDR3 here is CASSVTGNPYNEQFF. CDR3 coding DNA: TGTGCCAGCAGCGTAACAGGGAACCCCTACAATGAGCAGTTCTTC.

This clone showed up just a few times. This sequence joins TRBV5-4 and TRBJ1-1, with D perhaps TRBD1 (6 bases). The CDR3 has 16 residues. Deletions cut 0 bases from V and 1 base from J, with 13 bases between. CDR1 is SGHNT, CDR2 YYREEE, per germline (reference sequence). DNA for the CDR3: TGTGCCAGCAGCTTGGCCGGGACACGTAAGAACACTGAAGCTTTCTTT. Amino acid sequence: CASSLAGTRKNTEAFF.

The chain has TRBV30 and TRBJ1-1; D is undetermined. The CDR3 has 16 amino acids. Trimming took off 0 bases at V and 7 bases at J, with 21 bases between the two ends. From germline, CDR1 is GTSNPN and CDR2 SVGIG (reference sequence). CDR3 DNA sequence: TGTGCCTGGAGTGTATCGTTTTGGGGAAGGGAGGATGAAGCTTTCTTT. This translates into CAWSVSFWGREDEAFF.